This record concerns one TCR beta chain sequence. The sample is drawn from a study of T cell changes during pregnancy in multiple sclerosis. V was clipped by 3 bases and J by 1 base, with 15 bases between them. The CDR3 sequence is 16 residues long. Germline assignment: CDR1 WSHSY and CDR2 SAAADI. Repertoires were generated with immunoSEQ multiplex PCR, while TCRdb's copy carries only in-frame clones and drops some. The sample holds roughly 24,000 clones; approximately 87% are singletons and the top ten take 7.5% to 8%. This sample comprised CD8+ T cells from peripheral blood mononuclear cells, obtained before pregnancy. The chain joins TRBV10-2 to TRBJ1-1, with D unclear. The receptor's source is a female donor with multiple sclerosis, enrolled in a pregnancy study. CDR3 nucleotides: TGCGCCAGCAGTGACTTCTATGATTGGGCGAACACTGAAGCTTTCTTT. Translated: CASSDFYDWANTEAFF.